A selection of T cell receptor beta chains follows, all from one sample in a study of PD-1 blockade in mismatch repair-deficient tumors. Profiled with immunoSEQ multiplex PCR; TCRdb holds only in-frame clones, not every one. The data hold approximately 120,000 clones, with 85% to 90% observed a single time. This specimen consisted of peripheral blood, obtained 44 weeks after starting pembrolizumab. Receptor source: an adult with mismatch repair-deficient cancer. CDR3s include the opening cysteine and the closing phenylalanine or tryptophan. D genes are given only for firm matches. For some rows the clone size is stated as once, few or many, or as a class when expanded; others skip it.

J | length | D | V | size | DNA | CDR3
TRBJ2-7 | 13 | NA | TRBV28 | NA | TGTGCCAGCAGTTTTATAAGTACCTACGAGCAGTACTTC | CASSFISTYEQYF
TRBJ2-2 | 14 | NA | TRBV13 | once | TGTGCCAGCAGCTTAGTAGGTGGCCCCGGGGAGCTGTTTTTT | CASSLVGGPGELFF
TRBJ2-7 | 12 | TRBD1 | TRBV29-1 | NA | TGCAGCGTAGGGACAGGGGGCTACGAGCAGTACTTC | CSVGTGGYEQYF
TRBJ2-7 | 15 | TRBD2 | TRBV27 | NA | TGTGCCAGCACCCGATCCGGGACTAATTTGTTGGAGCAGTACTTC | CASTRSGTNLLEQYF
TRBJ2-1 | 15 | NA | TRBV11-1 | NA | TGTGCCAGCAGCTTAGAGGGGTTAGCCTACAATGAGCAGTTCTTC | CASSLEGLAYNEQFF
TRBJ2-1 | 18 | TRBD2 | TRBV9 | NA | TGTGCCAGCAGCTTTACCGGGACTAGCGGAGATGGGTACAATGAGCAGTTCTTC | CASSFTGTSGDGYNEQFF
TRBJ2-7 | 13 | NA | TRBV29-1 | NA | TGCAGCGTTGAACGAGGAACACCTAACGAGCAGTACTTC | CSVERGTPNEQYF
TRBJ2-7 | 15 | TRBD2 | TRBV6-6 | NA | TGTGCCAGCAGTTACGCGACTAGCGGGAGGGCTCGTAAGTACTTC | CASSYATSGRARKYF
TRBJ2-1 | 16 | TRBD2 | TRBV11-2 | NA | TGTGCCAGCAGCCCCGATCCGGGACTATCACACAATGAGCAGTTCTTC | CASSPDPGLSHNEQFF
TRBJ2-2 | 13 | TRBD1 | TRBV29-1 | NA | TGCAGCGTTGAACAGGGGGTCCCCGGGGAGCTGTTTTTT | CSVEQGVPGELFF
TRBJ2-2 | 16 | TRBD1 | TRBV19 | NA | TGTGCCAGTAGTATGATAGGGACAGCGAACACCGGGGAGCTGTTTTTT | CASSMIGTANTGELFF
TRBJ2-3 | 17 | TRBD2 | TRBV7-9 | medium-sized | TGTGCCAGCAGCTTAGGTCTCGGCGGGGGGCGGGCAGATACGCAGTATTTT | CASSLGLGGGRADTQYF
TRBJ2-7 | 16 | TRBD1 | TRBV4-1 | NA | TGCGCCAGCAGCCAACAACCGGGACAGTTTTCCTACGAGCAGTACTTC | CASSQQPGQFSYEQYF
TRBJ2-7 | 16 | TRBD2 | TRBV27 | NA | TGTGCCAGCAGTTCCCCTCCTAGCGGGAGGTTCTACGAGCAGTACTTC | CASSSPPSGRFYEQYF
TRBJ2-1 | 14 | TRBD2 | TRBV19 | NA | TGTGCCAGTAGTACTAGCGGGATAAACAATGAGCAGTTCTTC | CASSTSGINNEQFF
TRBJ2-4 | 16 | NA | TRBV15 | NA | TGTGCCACCAGCAGAGATGTGGGGGTAGCCAAAAACATTCAGTACTTC | CATSRDVGVAKNIQYF